Sequencing of this T cell receptor beta chain was carried out in a study of blood T cell repertoires in COVID-19 (dated by TCRdb to 2020 to 2022). About the investigation overall: Recovered participants in ImmuneRACE Cohort 3 were defined by two consecutive negative NP/OP PCR tests, clearance by a healthcare professional, or resolution of symptoms. Nearly every sample came with metadata listing a de-identified subject ID, COVID-19 status, age in years and sex. A freely available public database, intended as a resource for researchers studying the immune response to SARS-CoV-2, is where the repertoires were released. The samples were drawn from two sources: the first 160 participants of the ongoing ImmuneRACE study, and 950 to 1,500 subjects contributed by 6 global collaborators. Collaborator samples came from the United States, Italy and Spain and covered acute and convalescent phases of COVID-19. The dataset comprised deeply sampled blood TCRbeta repertoires from subjects exposed to, actively infected with, or recovered from COVID-19. HLA class I and class II types, where available, came from metadata supplied by the sample provider rather than from assay-based typing. The prospective study material was composed of cDNA or gDNA derived from T cells, B-cell-depleted T cells, or PBMCs.

Beyond this particular receptor, the publication reports: Clinical and demographic metadata were provided uncurated, with the amount varying by source and participant.

Worth noting for this clone: Its antigen remains undetermined. No base quality values were provided; no much bigger clone lies one nucleotide off.

TCRbeta CDR3 regions were amplified from genomic DNA using the immunoSEQ Assay, a bias-controlled multiplex PCR. As for the original processing: Within the assay, amplification of reference gene primers was used to estimate how many nucleated cells each sample contained. To quantify the absolute abundance of each unique TCRbeta CDR3 rearrangement, sequence reads were collapsed and filtered. Productive Simpson clonality was computed per sample as the square root of Simpson's diversity index over productive rearrangements. As stored in TCRdb, this immuneACCESS dataset retains in-frame rearrangements with V and J assigned. A fraction of the clones does not appear; measured against another copy, unresolved V genes explain less than half of the discrepancy, and the remainder lacks a known reason. V and J calls and clone size come straight from that table; D and trimming were deduced from the DNA. This sample gives around 360,000 clones in total; approximately 87% of them show up just once. The top ten hold approximately 1.9% of the sample.

Enrolling through a virtual design, the prospective study's participants ranged in age from roughly 18 to 90 years and lived across some 23 United States geographic areas. In the prospective study, cohorts were assigned on the basis of participant-reported clinical history obtained from a screening survey and a study questionnaire. Each participant in the prospective study had whole blood, serum and a nasopharyngeal or oropharyngeal swab collected by mobile phlebotomists. Participants in the prospective study had the option to provide additional blood draws and questionnaires over a roughly 2-month period. Before DNA extraction, prospective study blood samples were shipped either frozen or at room temperature. Sample: PBMCs or T cells enriched from blood (not recorded which). The sequence derives from a man in his forties in a cohort exposed to, infected with or recovered from COVID-19 (not recorded which).

The nucleotide sequence reads as follows: TGTGCCAGCAGTTTCCGACAGGGGCGAAATAATTCACCCCTCCACTTT. Its amino acids are CASSFRQGRNNSPLHF. The chain uses TRBV27 and TRBJ1-6; 8 nucleotides in the junction match TRBD1. The CDR3 measures 16 amino acids from cysteine to phenylalanine. Only the CDR3 portion is preserved as DNA: 48 bases, with reading frame beginning at the first base. In the germline V gene (reference sequence), CDR1 corresponds to MNHEY and CDR2 to SMNVEV. For this chain, trimming is 3 bases at the V end and 5 bases at the J end, and the number of junction bases without a gene match is 6.